This TCR beta chain was sequenced during a study of T cells in Graves' hyperthyroidism and ophthalmopathy. In the study overall: Sampling of peripheral blood happened at initial diagnosis, prior to any treatment.

Not enrolled were patients with uncontrolled infection, other autoimmune disease, pregnancy or lactation. Based on clinical symptoms, serum thyroxine and TRAb, thyroid ultrasound and orbital computed tomography, diagnoses were reached. V was shortened by 0 bases and J by 0 bases, with 8 bases between the two germline ends. The germline V gene has CDR1 SGHRS and CDR2 YFSETQ. CDR3 size: 15 residues. Using RNA transcripts as the source, TCR beta CDR3 regions were amplified. The HTBI primer set was used in a first-round RT-PCR of the TCR CDR3. TCRdb re-analysed the multiplex PCR reads in MiXCR, keeping a single row per CDR3 protein. The repertoire holds a few hundred thousand distinct CDR3 sequences, around 13% seen once, with 34% in the top ten. This clonotype was found many times. Its specificity is not known. Whole-study results and caveats: Before onset, by a median of around 6.4 months, the model predicted ophthalmopathy.

Material for sequencing was blood. This clonotype was sampled from a woman aged 40 to 49 with Graves' ophthalmopathy. The gene calls are TRBV5-1 and TRBJ2-3, with D unresolved. The CDR3 DNA sequence: TGCGCCAGCAGCTTGGTTGCCCCTAGCACAGATACGCAGTATTTT. Translating it yields CASSLVAPSTDTQYF.